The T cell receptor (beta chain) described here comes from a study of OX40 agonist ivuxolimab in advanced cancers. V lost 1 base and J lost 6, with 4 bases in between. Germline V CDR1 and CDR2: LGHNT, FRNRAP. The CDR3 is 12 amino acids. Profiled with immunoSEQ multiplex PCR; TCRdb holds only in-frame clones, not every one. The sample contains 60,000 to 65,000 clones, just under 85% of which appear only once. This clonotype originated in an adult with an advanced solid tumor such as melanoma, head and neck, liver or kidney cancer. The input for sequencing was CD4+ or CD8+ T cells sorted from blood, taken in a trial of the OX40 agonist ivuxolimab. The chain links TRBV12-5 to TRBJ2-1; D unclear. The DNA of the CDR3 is TGTGCTAGTGGTTTGGGTGGCAATGAGCAGTTCTTC. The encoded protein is CASGLGGNEQFF.